Below, one TCR beta chain is given with its context. Its antigen target is currently unknown. No base quality information exists; no much larger clone differs at one position. V is pared back by 1 base and J by 4 bases, with 16 bases lying between the germline termini. Including the terminal cysteine and phenylalanine, the CDR3 comprises 16 residues. Only the CDR3 region is kept as DNA, spanning 48 bases read in frame from base 1. CDR1 and CDR2 (LGHNA, YSLEER) derive from the germline V gene. This sample was included in a study of long-term antiretroviral therapy in people with HIV (dated by TCRdb to the early 2020s). About the study as a whole: The earliest samples were collected roughly a decade before the 2015 WHO recommendation for immediate ART, at a time when ART was usually postponed until CD4 counts fell. Among the 30 or so participants with HIV, eleven to twelve were female. This retrospective serial study examined whether starting ART and sustained HIV suppression were associated with changes in the composition and diversity of the TRB repertoire in peripheral blood. The cohort contributed 150 to 200 cryopreserved PBMC samples from a few dozen adults with confirmed HIV infection, collected serially over a mean of about 6 years (range 1-12). No cross-contamination during QIAcube processing turned up in test extractions that ran a monoclonal T-cell line alongside about 35 polyclonal samples. Summary of the overall study and its limitations: Samples dated from the mid-2000s to the late 2010s, and the ART regimens used may be less effective than current ones. A significant increase in TRB diversity was found to be associated with ART initiation, although TRB diversity was observed to remain significantly below that of transplant donor controls even after long-term ART. At every time point, the repertoire was dominated by expanded TRB clones first identified before ART initiation, although this dominance fluctuated and, in many PLHIV, declined after ART. Because pre-ART samples had limited cell numbers, profiling was done on unsorted PBMC rather than on sorted CD4+ and CD8+ T cells. Limited PBMC availability meant only the TCR beta chain was sequenced, without alpha chain pairing. HIV repertoires had narrower CDR3 length ranges than controls, and the network structure suggested an antigen-experienced repertoire that shifted only slightly toward naive after ART. Inferences about post-ART repertoire changes are limited because no data were available on ART adherence, viral resistance or therapy changes.

Participants were included only if at least one PBMC sample before ART initiation and at least two post-ART samples were available. Every participant with HIV received treatment in the United States of America. Before DNA extraction, cryopreserved samples of about 0.95-11 million PBMC were thawed and then washed. At the time of the earliest PBMC sample, participants with HIV were aged between 23 and 54 years. PBMC samples were contributed by each participant from 1-4 timepoints before ART initiation and 2-8 timepoints after ART initiation, with a median of 7 samples. For every participant, serial HIV viral load, CD4+ T-cell count, ART history and demographic data were obtained. Genomic DNA was extracted from unsorted PBMC with a Qiagen kit on a QIAcube, processed in batches of 12 samples. The immunoSEQ hsTCRB v3.0 assay was used at survey level resolution for TRB variable region sequencing. The targeted TRB sequencing depth was roughly 35,000-50,000 T-cell genomes per sample. TRB libraries were pooled and sequenced on an Illumina MiSeq using a v3 150-cycle kit. From the authors' description of their analysis: Analysis of repertoires was carried out in R inside a reproducible Nextflow workflow spanning QC, data transformation and analysis. LymphoSeq2, an R package for AIRR-Seq data exploration, was used to implement custom analyses. After excluding a handful of samples that yielded fewer than 5000 total TRB sequences, fewer than 200 HIV repertoires remained for analysis. Of the 188 retained HIV repertoires, 55 to 60 were collected before and under 150 after ART initiation. Repertoires were downsampled to 5000 TRB nucleotide sequences, with summary statistics averaged over 100 downsampling iterations. TRB sequences were retained for analysis only if CDR3 regions of at least seven amino acids were present. Two measures captured diversity: a Shannon entropy-derived clonality score and the Gini coefficient. In repertoire networks, the top 5000 CDR3 amino acid sequences were linked whenever an edit distance of one separated two sequences. For TRB CDR3 amino acid sequences, GLIPH2 was used to predict antigen specificity groups and MHC restriction. CDR3 amino acid sequences were matched against VDJdb and McPAS-TCR to flag known CMV, EBV, HIV or tissue antigen associations. Pre-ART, post-ART and control groups were compared with Wilcoxon signed-rank tests and Holm-Bonferroni correction. TCRdb re-hosts the immuneACCESS table, in-frame sequences only. Its copies lack some clones; in the studies checked, an unresolved V gene accounts for under half of them, and the cause for the rest is not known. The DNA was the basis for D and trimming; V, J and clone size are from that table. This sample lists roughly 15,000 clones; roughly nine tenths were detected once. Under 15% of the sample is held by the ten biggest clonotypes.

The sequence links TRBV4-3 to TRBJ1-2; TRBD1 is perhaps the D gene, given 5 matching bases. The material was unsorted PBMCs, obtained 0.6 years after starting antiretroviral therapy. The TCR comes from a woman aged 40-49 years with HIV. The CDR3: CASSQVQGTGFYGYTF. The DNA sequence follows: TGCGCCAGCAGCCAAGTTCAGGGAACAGGATTCTATGGCTACACCTTC.